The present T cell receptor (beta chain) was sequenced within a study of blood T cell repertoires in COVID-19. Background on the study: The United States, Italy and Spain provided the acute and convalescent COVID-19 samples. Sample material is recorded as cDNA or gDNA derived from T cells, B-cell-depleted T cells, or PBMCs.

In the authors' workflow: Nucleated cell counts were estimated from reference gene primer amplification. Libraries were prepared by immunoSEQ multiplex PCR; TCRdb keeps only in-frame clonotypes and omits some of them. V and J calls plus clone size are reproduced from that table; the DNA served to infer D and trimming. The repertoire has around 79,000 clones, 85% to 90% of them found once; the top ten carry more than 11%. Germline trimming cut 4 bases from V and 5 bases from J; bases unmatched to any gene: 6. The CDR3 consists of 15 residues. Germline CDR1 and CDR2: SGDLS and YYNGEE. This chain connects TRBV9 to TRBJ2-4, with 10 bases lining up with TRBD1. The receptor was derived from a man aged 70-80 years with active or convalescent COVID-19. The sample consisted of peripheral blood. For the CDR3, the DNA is TGTGCCAGCAGCCCACGACAGGGGGCGGAAAACATTCAGTACTTC. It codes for CASSPRQGAENIQYF.